These 32 T cell receptor beta chains were sequenced from one sample in a study of T-cell reconstitution after alpha-beta-depleted transplantation in children. The TCRbeta library incorporated unique molecular identifiers. TCRdb re-derived calls from the PCR reads in MiXCR, one entry per CDR3 protein. Among about a million distinct CDR3 sequences listed, roughly 29% were seen once. Sequences were derived from PBMCs, mostly from graft donor cells, sampled 360 days after TCRalphabeta/CD19-depleted stem cell transplant. The receptor set was obtained from a boy in the first two years of life who had a stem cell transplant for SCID, so the T cells may come from the graft donor.

In its sample, this clonotype was seen a few times. The chain links TRBV20-1 to TRBJ2-7; possible D gene TRBD1, 6 bases. Trimming took off 1 base at V and 0 bases at J, with 13 bases between the two ends. The CDR3 is 15 amino acids. In germline, CDR1 is DFQATT, CDR2 SNEGSKA (reference sequence). CDR3 sequence: CSARVQGLSSYEQYF. Written as DNA, the CDR3 is TGCAGTGCTAGAGTACAGGGCCTCAGCTCCTACGAGCAGTACTTC.

The V and J genes are TRBV27 and TRBJ2-3, with 12 positions matching TRBD2. V dropped 6 bases and J dropped 6; count of bases not matched to a gene: 13. Germline V lookup: CDR1 MNHEY, CDR2 SMNVEV (reference sequence). This CDR3 contains 17 residues. As DNA, the CDR3 is TGTGCCAGCAGCCGAACCCTAGCGGGGGGGCAGCGCGATACGCAGTATTTT. Amino acid sequence: CASSRTLAGGQRDTQYF.

The chain combines TRBV18 with TRBJ1-1; TRBD1 aligns across 11 bases. CDR1 and CDR2 from the germline V gene are KGHSH and LQKENI. The CDR3 extends over 16 amino acids. J was trimmed by 4 bases and V by 4 bases; bases with no gene match: 8. This chain's CDR3 is CASSQAGTGGITEAFF. Written as DNA, the CDR3 is TGTGCCAGCTCACAAGCCGGGACAGGGGGTATCACTGAAGCTTTCTTT.

The gene calls are TRBV7-8 and TRBJ2-7; D is possibly TRBD2 (5 bases). This CDR3 has 15 residues. Trimming took 4 bases from V and 0 from J, leaving 13 bases between them. Germline CDR1 SGHVS, CDR2 FQNEAQ. The CDR3 region is CASSSKTGSSYEQYF. CDR3 DNA sequence: TGTGCCAGCAGCTCAAAGACGGGGAGCTCCTACGAGCAGTACTTC.

In its sample, this clonotype was seen a few times. This sequence joins TRBV12-3 or TRBV12-4 and TRBJ2-1, with 12 bases identical to TRBD2. With V trimmed by 6 bases and J by 8 bases, 5 bases remained unmatched. The CDR3 has 14 residues. The CDR3 coding sequence is TGTGCCAGCAGAGCTAGCGGGGGGGCGGATGAGCAGTTCTTC. It is translated as CASRASGGADEQFF.

The chain employs TRBV12-3 or TRBV12-4 and TRBJ2-3, with 7 positions matching TRBD1. With 7 bases clipped from V and 5 bases from J, the junction kept 3 bases outside the gene matches. This CDR3 spans 12 amino acids. The CDR3 region is CASKQGLDTQYF. The CDR3, as DNA: TGTGCCAGCAAACAGGGGTTAGATACGCAGTATTTT.

The chain couples TRBV29-1 to TRBJ1-4, with 9 bases lining up with TRBD1. The CDR3 is 15 amino acids. V gave up 6 bases and J gave up 8 bases; unmatched junction bases: 13. Germline V lookup: CDR1 SQVTM, CDR2 ANQGSEA. CDR3 protein: CSVSPSTGGNEKLFF. CDR3 DNA sequence: TGCAGCGTATCCCCTTCGACAGGGGGAAACGAAAAACTGTTTTTT.

This clonotype was observed a handful of times. The V gene is TRBV10-3, the J gene TRBJ1-6; D remains unclear. The CDR3 spans 14 residues. Germline CDR1 is ENHRY and CDR2 is SYGVKD. V was shortened by 2 bases and J by 7 bases, with 9 bases between the two germline ends. The CDR3 DNA reads as TGTGCCATCAGTGAGGAGACGGCGAATTCACCCCTCCACTTT. Its translation is CAISEETANSPLHF.

This clonotype has just a few counts. The chain links TRBV9 to TRBJ1-1, with D perhaps TRBD1 (6 bases). CDR3 length: 11 amino acids. V was cut by 10 bases and J by 8 bases, with 15 bases left in between. CDR1 SGDLS and CDR2 YYNGEE come from the germline V gene. For the CDR3, the DNA is TGTGCCCGACGACCCAGGGGCGAAGCTTTCTTT. Amino acid sequence: CARRPRGEAFF.

The rearrangement joins TRBV5-1 to TRBJ2-5, with 8 bases matching TRBD1. V shed 2 bases, J shed 2 bases, and the junction held 17 bases outside the gene matches. This CDR3 spans 19 amino acids. Per germline, CDR1 SGHRS and CDR2 YFSETQ. This chain's CDR3 is CASSFAPLLLGQGQETQYF. In DNA form, the CDR3 reads TGCGCCAGCAGCTTTGCCCCTCTCCTGTTAGGACAGGGACAAGAGACCCAGTACTTC.

This clonotype was seen only a few times. The rearrangement links TRBV28 to TRBJ2-5, with D possibly being TRBD2 (5 bases). Trimming took 5 bases from V and 7 from J, leaving 11 bases between them. The germline gives CDR1 MDHEN, CDR2 SYDVKM. The CDR3 runs to 12 residues. The CDR3 spells CASSAPEGTQYF. The CDR3 coding sequence is TGTGCCAGCAGTGCGCCAGAGGGGACCCAGTACTTC.

This clonotype was picked up many times. The chain employs TRBV14 and TRBJ2-5, with D perhaps matching TRBD1 (7 bases). V lost 3 bases and J lost 4, with 12 bases in between. Germline V lookup: CDR1 SGHDN, CDR2 FVKESK. CDR3 size: 14 residues. Here the CDR3 reads CASSQRQGGETQYF. For the CDR3, the DNA is TGTGCCAGCAGCCAGCGACAGGGAGGAGAGACCCAGTACTTC. The full variable domain, rest sourced from reference TRBV14 and TRBJ2-5, is EAGVTQFPSHSVIEKGQTVTLRCDPISGHDNLYWYRRVMGKEIKFLLHFVKESKQDESGMPNNRFLAERTGGTYSTLKVQPAELEDSGVYFCASSQRQGGETQYFGPGTRLLVL.

V and J are TRBV12-3 or TRBV12-4 and TRBJ2-7; D gene uncertain. The V end was cut by 1 base, the J end by 1 base, with 8 bases between. This CDR3 contains 14 residues. CDR3 protein: CASSLVPESYEQYF. The CDR3 coding sequence is TGTGCCAGCAGTTTAGTCCCCGAATCCTACGAGCAGTACTTC.

The V call is TRBV29-1, the J call TRBJ2-2, with 7 bases fitting TRBD1. After removal of 6 bases from V and 3 bases from J, the junction contained 4 bases not matched to a gene. CDR3 length: 13 residues. The germline V gene encodes CDR1 SQVTM and CDR2 ANQGSEA. In DNA, the CDR3 is TGCAGCGTGACAGGGTGGCACACCGGGGAGCTGTTTTTT. Amino acid sequence: CSVTGWHTGELFF.

The chain recombines TRBV24-1 with TRBJ2-1; 11 bases agree with TRBD1. Germline V lookup: CDR1 KGHDR, CDR2 SFDVKD. The CDR3 totals 16 residues. Trimming at V came to 3 bases and at J to 6 bases, leaving 6 bases not matched to a gene. The CDR3 here is CATSDIRDRGVNEQFF. The CDR3 nucleotides read TGTGCCACCAGTGATATCCGGGACAGGGGGGTCAATGAGCAGTTCTTC.

The chain employs TRBV6-5 and TRBJ2-1; possibly TRBD1 for D (5 bases). The germline CDR1 and CDR2 sequences are MNHEY and SVGAGI. There are 13 residues in the CDR3. Trimming stripped 4 bases from V and 12 bases from J, with 16 bases between. The CDR3 DNA follows: TGTGCCAGCAGTTTAGCACCCCAGGGTGGGCAGTTCTTC. Amino acids: CASSLAPQGGQFF.

The chain carries TRBV20-1 and TRBJ1-5; D is unclear. Germline loops: CDR1 DFQATT, CDR2 SNEGSKA (reference sequence). The CDR3 is made up of 14 amino acids. V was clipped by 3 bases and J by 3 bases, with 12 bases between them. The CDR3 sequence is CSASISGFNQPQHF. DNA of the CDR3: TGCAGTGCTAGTATTTCCGGATTCAATCAGCCCCAGCATTTT.

This clonotype was detected only a few times. This rearrangement joins TRBV20-1 to TRBJ1-6; D perhaps matches TRBD1 (5 bases). The ends were cut back, 0 bases at V and 9 bases at J, with 21 bases in the middle. In germline, CDR1 is DFQATT, CDR2 SNEGSKA (reference sequence). This CDR3 is 17 amino acids long. The CDR3 nucleotides are TGCAGTGCTAGAGATGGGCACAAAGGGACGGTGGGTTCACCCCTCCACTTT. The encoded protein is CSARDGHKGTVGSPLHF.

This CDR3 reads CASSRTGVPYGYTF. Written as DNA, the CDR3 is TGTGCCAGCAGTAGGACAGGAGTACCCTATGGCTACACCTTC. The rearrangement links TRBV2 to TRBJ1-2; TRBD1 aligns across 7 bases. Germline CDR1 SNHLY, CDR2 FYNNEI. The CDR3 covers 14 residues. Trimming cost V 5 bases and J 4 bases; bases outside gene matches: 7.

The V gene is TRBV9, the J gene TRBJ2-2, with D perhaps TRBD1 or TRBD2 (5 bases each). The V and J ends lost 4 bases and 8 bases respectively, with 18 bases between them. Germline CDR1 SGDLS, CDR2 YYNGEE. This CDR3 contains 15 residues. The DNA of the CDR3 is TGTGCCAGCAGCCACATGCACGGGGCGTCTGGGGAGCTGTTTTTT. Protein sequence: CASSHMHGASGELFF.

The sample holds a few counts of this clonotype. The chain combines TRBV6-1 with TRBJ1-2, with D uncertain. The germline V gene has CDR1 MNHNS and CDR2 SASEGT. This CDR3 is 13 amino acids long. V dropped 6 bases and J dropped 5 bases, with 13 bases sitting between them. The CDR3 nucleotides read TGTGCCAGCAGCCCCGTGGAGCTGTATGGCTACACCTTC. This gives the protein CASSPVELYGYTF.

The J gene is TRBJ1-2, the V gene TRBV12-3 or TRBV12-4; D uncertain. Trimming took off 8 bases at V and 4 bases at J, with 14 bases between the two ends. CDR3 length: 13 residues. In DNA form, the CDR3 reads TGTGCCAGCCTCCCTCCTACGGGCTATGGCTACACCTTC. Protein: CASLPPTGYGYTF.

This clonotype was observed a few times. This sequence joins TRBV11-2 and TRBJ2-3; 7 nucleotides align to TRBD1. Germline V gene lookup returns CDR1 SGHAT and CDR2 FQNNGV. Unmatched junction bases numbered 13, after V lost 7 bases and J lost 0 bases. This CDR3 is 17 amino acids long. In DNA form, the CDR3 reads TGTGCCAGCATCAGGGGAACAGGGGTGTACAGCACAGATACGCAGTATTTT. It translates to CASIRGTGVYSTDTQYF.

J is TRBJ1-5 and V is TRBV9, with TRBD1 as a possible D gene (6 bases). The CDR3 is 16 residues long. Trimming removed 0 bases from V and 6 bases from J, with 16 bases in between. Germline lookup yields CDR1 SGDLS and CDR2 YYNGEE. In nucleotides, the CDR3 is TGTGCCAGCAGCGTAGGAGACGGGGGCGTCGGTCAGCCCCAGCATTTT. This translates into CASSVGDGGVGQPQHF.

The chain couples TRBV6-5 to TRBJ1-1; 7 nucleotides align to TRBD1. Germline V gives CDR1 MNHEY, CDR2 SVGAGI. The CDR3 runs 15 residues. Unmatched junction bases numbered 2, after V lost 0 bases and J lost 1 base. CDR3 amino acids: CASSYSGQSNTEAFF. CDR3 bases: TGTGCCAGCAGTTACTCGGGACAGTCGAACACTGAAGCTTTCTTT.

V usage is TRBV3-1 and J usage is TRBJ2-1; the D is unclear. V lost 2 bases, J lost 7 bases, and 12 bases lay in between. This CDR3 spans 14 amino acids. Germline V lookup: CDR1 LGHDT, CDR2 YNNKEL (reference sequence). CDR3 in amino acids: CASSQRTALNEQFF. CDR3 in DNA: TGTGCCAGCAGCCAACGGACGGCCCTTAATGAGCAGTTCTTC.

The chain joins TRBV29-1 to TRBJ2-3, with 9 positions matching TRBD1. CDR1 is SQVTM and CDR2 is ANQGSEA in the germline V gene. This CDR3 spans 18 amino acids. V lost 5 bases to trimming and J lost 2 bases; unmatched junction nucleotides: 17. CDR3 nucleotides: TGCAGCGTTTTGTTGGGGACAGGGCGAAGAAGCTACACAGATACGCAGTATTTT. This codes for CSVLLGTGRRSYTDTQYF.

J is TRBJ2-5 and V is TRBV6-5, with D perhaps matching TRBD2 (6 bases). The CDR3 is 13 amino acids. V was trimmed by 2 bases and J by 5 bases, leaving 9 bases between them. The germline gives CDR1 MNHEY, CDR2 SVGAGI. The DNA of the CDR3 is TGTGCCAGCAGTTACAGTGGGGGGGAGACCCAGTACTTC. It yields the protein CASSYSGGETQYF.

This clonotype was found a few times. The chain uses TRBV5-1 and TRBJ2-7; the match to TRBD1 covers 9 bases. This CDR3 is built from 16 residues. The V gene's germline CDR1 is SGHRS and CDR2 YFSETQ. The V gene end was trimmed by 4 bases and the J gene end by 3 bases; junction bases not matched to a gene: 11. The CDR3 protein is CASSPIGGTGIYEQYF. The CDR3 nucleotides read TGCGCCAGCAGCCCTATCGGCGGGACAGGGATCTACGAGCAGTACTTC.

This chain links TRBV20-1 with TRBJ2-3; a possible D gene is TRBD2 (6 bases). Per germline, CDR1 DFQATT and CDR2 SNEGSKA (reference sequence). The CDR3 has 13 residues. CDR3 DNA sequence: TGCAGCGCGGGGCGGAGGGGAACAGATACGCAGTATTTT. Protein sequence: CSAGRRGTDTQYF.

The V gene is TRBV5-1, the J gene TRBJ2-1; D not certain. The CDR3 has 17 amino acids. Trimming pared 2 bases from V and 0 bases from J, leaving 15 bases between. Germline loops: CDR1 SGHRS, CDR2 YFSETQ. As DNA, the CDR3 is TGCGCCAGCAGCTTAAGGCTATCCCAGACCTCCTACAATGAGCAGTTCTTC. This translates into CASSLRLSQTSYNEQFF. The full variable domain, with the rest looked up from reference TRBV5-1 and TRBJ2-1, is KAGVTQTPRYLIKTRGQQVTLSCSPISGHRSVSWYQQTPGQGLQFLFEYFSETQRNKGNFPGRFSGRQFSNSRSEMNVSTLELGDSALYLCASSLRLSQTSYNEQFFGPGTRLTVL.

The chain employs TRBV29-1 and TRBJ1-4; tentatively, D is TRBD1 (5 bases). The CDR3 extends over 13 amino acids. The ends were cut back, 6 bases at V and 6 bases at J, with 14 bases in the middle. Germline CDR1 reads SQVTM; CDR2 reads ANQGSEA. The CDR3 DNA reads as TGCAGCGTGATCGGGACCTCTGATGAAAAACTGTTTTTT. Translating it yields CSVIGTSDEKLFF.